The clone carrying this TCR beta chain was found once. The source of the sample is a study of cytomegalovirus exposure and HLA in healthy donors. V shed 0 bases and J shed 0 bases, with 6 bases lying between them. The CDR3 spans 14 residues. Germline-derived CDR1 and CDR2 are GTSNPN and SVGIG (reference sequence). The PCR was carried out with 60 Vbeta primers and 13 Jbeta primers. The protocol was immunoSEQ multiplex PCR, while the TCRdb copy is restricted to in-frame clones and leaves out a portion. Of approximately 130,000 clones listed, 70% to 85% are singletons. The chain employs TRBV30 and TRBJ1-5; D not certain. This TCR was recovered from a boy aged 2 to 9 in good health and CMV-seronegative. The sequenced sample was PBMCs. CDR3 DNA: TGTGCCTGGAGTGTGTCCGGTAGCAATCAGCCCCAGCATTTT. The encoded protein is CAWSVSGSNQPQHF.